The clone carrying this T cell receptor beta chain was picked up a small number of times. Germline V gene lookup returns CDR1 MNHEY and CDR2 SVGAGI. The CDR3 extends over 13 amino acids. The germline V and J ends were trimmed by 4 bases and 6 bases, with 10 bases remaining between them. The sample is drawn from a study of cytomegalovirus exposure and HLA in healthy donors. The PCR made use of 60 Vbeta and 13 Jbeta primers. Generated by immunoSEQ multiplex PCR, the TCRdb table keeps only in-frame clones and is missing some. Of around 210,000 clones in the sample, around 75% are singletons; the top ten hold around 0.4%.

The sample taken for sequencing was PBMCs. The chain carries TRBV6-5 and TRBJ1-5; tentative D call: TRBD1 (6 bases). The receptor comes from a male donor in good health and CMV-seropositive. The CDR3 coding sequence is TGTGCCAGCAGTTTAAGGGGGAGTCAGCCCCAGCATTTT. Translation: CASSLRGSQPQHF.